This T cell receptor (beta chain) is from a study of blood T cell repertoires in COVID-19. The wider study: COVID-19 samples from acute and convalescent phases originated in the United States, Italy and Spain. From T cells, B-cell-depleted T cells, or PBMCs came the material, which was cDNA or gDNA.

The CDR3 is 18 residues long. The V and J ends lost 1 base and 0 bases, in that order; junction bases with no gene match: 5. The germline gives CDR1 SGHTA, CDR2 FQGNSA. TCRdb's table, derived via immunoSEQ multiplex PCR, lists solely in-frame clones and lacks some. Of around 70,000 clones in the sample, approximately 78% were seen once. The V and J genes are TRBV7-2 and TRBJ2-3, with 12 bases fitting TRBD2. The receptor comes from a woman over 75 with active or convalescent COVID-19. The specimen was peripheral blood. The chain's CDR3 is CASSLVGLAGSSTDTQYF. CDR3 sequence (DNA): TGTGCCAGCAGCTTAGTGGGACTAGCGGGCTCTAGCACAGATACGCAGTATTTT.